This T cell receptor beta chain is from a study of blood T cell repertoires in COVID-19. In the study overall: Researchers got acute and convalescent COVID-19 samples from the United States, Italy and Spain. Nucleic acid was either cDNA or gDNA, and it came from T cells, B-cell-depleted T cells, or PBMCs.

This clone was picked up a small number of times. Other DNA sequences from this sample encode an identical CDR3 as well. Authors' data handling: Researchers report that nucleated cell counts were estimated from reference gene primer amplification. Generated by immunoSEQ multiplex PCR, the TCRdb table keeps only in-frame clones and is missing some. V and J calls and clone size come straight from that table; D and trimming were deduced from the DNA. The data contain under 200,000 clones, about 80% of them seen just once; the ten biggest clones take up roughly an eighth. Germline V lookup: CDR1 LGHDT, CDR2 YNNKEL (reference sequence). Trimming removed 1 base from V and 0 bases from J, with 22 bases in between. This CDR3 has 20 residues.

This clonotype was sampled from a man aged 30-40 years with active or convalescent COVID-19. Sequenced sample: peripheral blood. The V call is TRBV3-1 (or the pseudogene TRBV3-2), the J call TRBJ1-3; perhaps TRBD1 as D (6 bases). Here the CDR3 reads CASSQVLGGASIFSGNTIYF. DNA for the CDR3: TGTGCCAGCAGCCAAGTTCTTGGGGGCGCGTCGATCTTCTCTGGAAACACCATATATTTT.